This T cell receptor (beta chain) was observed in a study of shared clonotypes between healthy human individuals (dated by TCRdb to 2018 to 2020). For context, the study as a whole: A couple of women and a few men aged 18 to 49 years were included in the cohort. For each donor, CD4 naive and CD4 memory were each run on three plates, CD8 naive on two plates, and CD8 memory on one plate. Blood TCR repertoires of roughly 5 healthy adults were deeply sequenced to estimate repertoire size and the extent of clonotype sharing between individuals. To increase sequencing depth and limit assay-specific biases, different laboratories used diverse techniques to prepare libraries and sequence TCR repertoires. Between about 0.9 and 10 billion PBMCs per donor were obtained by leukapheresis.

Concerning this clone: The clone's antigen remains unknown. No clone much larger than this one lies a single base away; base qualities are absent.

Using the deep immunoSEQ assay, TCR CDR3 regions were amplified from genomic DNA by multiplex PCR. For each cell subset, the extracted genomic DNA was distributed evenly across all wells of several immunoSEQ 96-well plates, and each plate served as one replicate. For sorted subsets, about 210 ng of genomic DNA, equivalent to around 31,000 T cell genomes, went into each replicate PCR. The purified libraries were quantified using a Qubit 3.0 fluorometer, sized with a Bioanalyzer 2100, and then quantified again using the KAPA Library Quantification kit. Every immunoSEQ 96-well plate was sequenced on a separate single-read 150-cycle Illumina NextSeq 550 flow cell. As for the original processing: Because the immunoSEQ output included only junctional sequences and no quality scores, the filtering could not be the same as the filtering used for full-length reads. To assign V/J genes and CDR3, sequences were annotated using PyIR, a Python wrapper for IgBLAST v1.9, with IMGT germline references. Reads were removed for weak V/J assignments (E-value above 1e-6), missing CDR3, stop codons, out-of-frame junctions, or ambiguous translated residues. V3J clonotypes were defined as sequences sharing an identical inferred V gene, J gene, and CDR3 amino acid sequence. Percentage overlap between repertoires was calculated by dividing the number of shared unique clonotypes by the size of the smaller repertoire. Three approaches were used to assess repertoire richness: RTK rarefaction, the Chao1 estimator, and Recon v2.1 estimates of unobserved clonotypes. Generation probabilities for all TCRbeta clonotypes obtained by the gDNA method from a handful of donors were computed using OLGA. Here the immuneACCESS table is served through TCRdb, limited to in-frame sequences with V and J called. Missing clones are a known gap in these copies; in checked studies unresolved V genes cover under half, and the rest lacks a known reason. D and trimming were read from the DNA, whereas the V and J calls and clone size are those reported in that table. Within this sample are 1.5 million to 1.9 million clones, with roughly 98% of them counted one time only. The leading ten clones occupy less than 0.55% of the sample.

The donors were healthy, HIV-negative adults who had no recently reported acute infections or vaccinations. Every donor was a Caucasian adult residing in Nashville, Tennessee, USA. CD4+ T cells were enriched by magnetic negative selection, after which naive cells were positively selected on CD45RA and the negative fraction was taken as the memory subset. Blood was obtained by leukapheresis, after which PBMCs were separated by Ficoll-Histopaque density gradient centrifugation and cryopreserved in liquid nitrogen vapor phase. Purity and quantity of every magnetically sorted T cell population were checked by analytical flow cytometry. Each sorted fraction had its genomic DNA isolated and then quantified by UV absorbance on a Nanodrop 2000c. From the cysteine through the phenylalanine, the CDR3 covers 14 amino acids. Of the read, only the CDR3 DNA is kept; its 42 bases are in frame from base 1. The junction carries 14 bases between V and J, which are trimmed by 3 bases and 8 bases respectively. CDR1 and CDR2 were assigned from the germline V gene (reference sequence) as SGHNT and YYREEE.

Summary of the overall study and its limitations: Sharing across several donors was observed for 5% to 6.5% of naive CD4, under 4% of naive CD8, about 2.3% of memory CD4, and roughly 0.4% of memory CD8 clonotypes. Pairwise subsampling led to the expectation that sequencing depth would affect the degree of clonotype sharing among donors. Only blood was sampled, and tissue TCR repertoires likely differ from those in blood. The small number of donors limited the genetic and exposure-history diversity represented. Incomplete sequencing was indicated by rarefaction of sorted-subset datasets, despite the large sequencing depth. Larger estimated clonotype richness was generally found for naive subsets than for memory subsets. Compared with non-shared clonotypes, clonotypes shared by all four sorted-subset donors had higher generation probabilities.

Sequenced sample: naive CD4+ T cells sorted from blood. The cell subset or site label corresponds to: CD45RA+ positively selected. Recombination joined TRBV5-4 with TRBJ1-4; the D region possibly corresponds to TRBD1 (5 bases align). The receptor was derived from a man aged 25 to 45 in good health. The CDR3 here reads CASSSREGREKLFF. The DNA reads as follows: TGTGCCAGCAGCTCCCGGGAGGGGAGAGAAAAACTGTTTTTT.